Presented here are 13 T cell receptor beta chains from one specimen sequenced in a study of cytomegalovirus exposure and HLA in healthy donors. PCR used 60 Vbeta primers and 13 Jbeta primers. Sequencing was performed with immunoSEQ multiplex PCR; in TCRdb, only in-frame clones are kept and a portion is missing. Counted here are 45,000 to 60,000 clones, 65% to 85% occurring once; the ten biggest clones make up about 3.2%. The specimen sequenced was PBMCs. The source is a man between 18 and 29 years old in good health and CMV-seronegative.

V usage is TRBV28 and J usage is TRBJ1-1; D uncertain. CDR3 size: 12 residues. V was pared by 4 bases and J by 0 bases, with 3 bases between. The germline V gene has CDR1 MDHEN and CDR2 SYDVKM. The CDR3 spells CASSSMNTEAFF. CDR3 DNA: TGTGCCAGCAGTTCCATGAACACTGAAGCTTTCTTT.

This sequence joins TRBV6-5 and TRBJ1-4; 7 nucleotides match TRBD1. V trimming: 4 bases; J trimming: 7 bases; junction bases outside the gene matches: 6. The length of the CDR3 is 14 residues. Germline CDR1 MNHEY, CDR2 SVGAGI. The CDR3 region has the DNA TGTGCCAGCAGTTCTCGACAGGGTGGTGAAAAACTGTTTTTT. This encodes CASSSRQGGEKLFF.

This chain joins TRBV30 and TRBJ1-1, with 8 bases matching TRBD1. The CDR3 has 13 residues. Germline loops: CDR1 GTSNPN, CDR2 SVGIG (reference sequence). Trimming removed 1 base from V and 4 bases from J; junction bases left unmatched: 2. CDR3 bases: TGTGCCTGGAGTGGGACAGGGATCACTGAAGCTTTCTTT. Amino acid sequence: CAWSGTGITEAFF.

J is TRBJ2-2 and V is TRBV7-7; tentatively, D is TRBD1 (6 bases). The CDR3 totals 14 residues. V was cut by 1 base and J by 6 bases, with 9 bases left in between. From germline, CDR1 is SSHAT and CDR2 FNYEAQ (reference sequence). The CDR3 protein is CASSLGSGAGELFF. The CDR3 bases are TGTGCCAGCAGCTTAGGTTCAGGGGCCGGGGAGCTGTTTTTT.

V usage is TRBV29-1 and J usage is TRBJ2-3; D perhaps matches TRBD2 (5 bases). Germline values: CDR1 SQVTM, CDR2 ANQGSEA. V was trimmed by 0 bases and J by 4 bases, leaving 11 bases between them. The CDR3 covers 14 residues. CDR3 coding DNA: TGCAGCGTTGAAGAGCCCACGGGGTCAGATACGCAGTATTTT. Encoded protein: CSVEEPTGSDTQYF.

The chain couples TRBV6-5 to TRBJ2-5, with D maybe TRBD2 (6 bases). There are 15 residues in the CDR3. V shed 7 bases and J shed 5 bases, with 20 bases lying between them. CDR1 and CDR2 from the germline V gene are MNHEY and SVGAGI. The CDR3 nucleotides are TGTGCCAGCACTAGCGTAAGGGGTGGGTTGGAGACCCAGTACTTC. Its translation: CASTSVRGGLETQYF.

The rearrangement links TRBV29-1 to TRBJ2-1; TRBD1 aligns across 8 bases. J lost 0 bases, V lost 4 bases, and 8 bases had no gene match. This CDR3 is built from 16 residues. The V gene's germline CDR1 is SQVTM and CDR2 ANQGSEA. The CDR3 DNA reads as TGCAGCGTTGGCCGGACAGGGCTGAGCTCCTACAATGAGCAGTTCTTC. Its protein product is CSVGRTGLSSYNEQFF.

The chain couples TRBV25-1 to TRBJ1-2; no definite D call. Germline CDR1 reads MGHDK; CDR2 reads SYGVNS. The CDR3 is 14 residues long. Trimming removed 1 base at V and 6 bases at J, with 12 bases between. CDR3 nucleotides: TGTGCCAGCAGTGAATTCCCCGGGAGGAATGGCTACACCTTC. Translation: CASSEFPGRNGYTF.

The chain has TRBV7-9 and TRBJ1-5; 8 nucleotides align to TRBD1. The ends lost 4 bases at V and 5 bases at J; junction bases unmatched: 7. In germline, CDR1 is SEHNR, CDR2 FQNEAQ (reference sequence). The CDR3 extends over 15 amino acids. CDR3 in DNA: TGTGCCAGCAGCTCCGGACAGGGAAATTATCAGCCCCAGCATTTT. Protein sequence: CASSSGQGNYQPQHF.

This clone was seen more than once but under ten times. J is TRBJ2-2 and V is TRBV2, with D perhaps TRBD2 (5 bases). Germline assignment: CDR1 SNHLY and CDR2 FYNNEI. Between the trimmed V and J ends, which lost 3 bases and 7 bases, there was a span of 6 bases. The CDR3 length is 12 residues. DNA for the CDR3: TGTGCCAGCAGTGACGGGGTCGGGGAGCTGTTTTTT. As protein: CASSDGVGELFF.

V gene TRBV10-3 combines with J gene TRBJ2-3; D is undetermined. V was shortened by 0 bases and J by 4 bases, with 5 bases between the two germline ends. In germline, CDR1 is ENHRY, CDR2 SYGVKD. The CDR3 is 13 amino acids. CDR3 sequence: CAISESGPDTQYF. CDR3 bases: TGTGCCATCAGTGAGTCTGGCCCAGATACGCAGTATTTT.

V and J are TRBV18 and TRBJ2-7, with D possibly TRBD2 on 7 matching bases. Germline assignment: CDR1 KGHSH and CDR2 LQKENI. This CDR3 has 14 residues. With 8 bases removed from V and 6 bases from J, the gap between germline ends came to 20 bases. The CDR3 bases are TGTGCCAGCCGAAGGGAGGGGGGGCCCCTCGAGCAGTACTTC. Amino acids: CASRREGGPLEQYF.

This sequence joins TRBV5-1 and TRBJ2-2; D gene uncertain. V shed 1 base and J shed 6 bases, with 16 bases lying between them. The germline V gene has CDR1 SGHRS and CDR2 YFSETQ. This CDR3 is 16 amino acids long. The CDR3 here is CASSLRQQARAGELFF. The CDR3 DNA reads as TGCGCCAGCAGCTTGCGGCAGCAGGCGCGCGCCGGGGAGCTGTTTTTT.